This entry lists 17 T cell receptor beta chains sequenced from one sample in a study of shared clonotypes between healthy human individuals. Repertoires were generated with immunoSEQ multiplex PCR, while TCRdb's copy carries only in-frame clones and drops some. The sample shows some 2,500,000 clones, around 92% of them seen only once. Sequencing input: naive CD4+ T cells from PBMCs. Subset indicated: CD45RA+ positively selected. The receptors here all came from a man between 18 and 29 years old in good health. Some clones in this sample may be carry-over from other donors' samples.

The J gene is TRBJ1-1, the V gene TRBV4-2; possibly TRBD1 for D (5 bases). Per the germline V gene, CDR1 is LGHNA and CDR2 is YNFKEQ. Trimming left V 3 bases short and J 2 bases short, with 10 bases between. This CDR3 contains 14 residues. CDR3 nucleotide sequence: TGTGCCAGCAGCCAGGGGGACCTTAACACTGAAGCTTTCTTT. Its translation is CASSQGDLNTEAFF.

This clone has just one count. The chain employs TRBV29-1 and TRBJ2-5; 13 nucleotides align to TRBD2. Germline loops: CDR1 SQVTM, CDR2 ANQGSEA. Germline trimming cut 4 bases from V and 14 bases from J; bases unmatched to any gene: 7. The CDR3 runs to 12 residues. CDR3 in amino acids: CSVGSLAGGNYF. In DNA, the CDR3 is TGCAGCGTTGGATCACTAGCGGGAGGGAATTACTTC.

The rearrangement links TRBV25-1 to TRBJ2-7, with D tentatively TRBD1 or TRBD2 (5 bases each). Trimming pared 5 bases from V and 0 bases from J, leaving 14 bases between. Germline V gene lookup returns CDR1 MGHDK and CDR2 SYGVNS. The CDR3 is 15 residues long. CDR3 in amino acids: CASSSPGTASYEQYF. As DNA, the CDR3 is TGTGCCAGCAGTAGTCCCGGGACGGCCTCCTACGAGCAGTACTTC.

The genes are TRBV2 and TRBJ2-7, with a possible D match to TRBD2 (6 bases). The length of the CDR3 is 15 residues. V lost 6 bases, J lost 7 bases, and 22 bases lay in between. The germline CDR1 and CDR2 sequences are SNHLY and FYNNEI. The CDR3 region is CASRQTGTPQLEQYF. The CDR3 DNA reads as TGTGCCAGCAGGCAAACCGGGACTCCCCAGCTTGAGCAGTACTTC.

The chain combines TRBV4-3 with TRBJ2-3; D might be TRBD2 (6 bases). The CDR3 covers 14 residues. Trimming cost V 6 bases and J 6 bases, with 16 bases left between them. Germline V lookup: CDR1 LGHNA, CDR2 YSLEER. The CDR3 sequence is CASSKEGGSDTQYF. The CDR3 nucleotides read TGCGCCAGCAGTAAGGAGGGAGGTTCCGATACGCAGTATTTT.

V and J are TRBV19 and TRBJ2-7; perhaps TRBD2 as D (6 bases). V gave up 5 bases and J gave up 3 bases, with 20 bases separating them. This CDR3 has 16 amino acids. Germline V lookup: CDR1 LNHDA, CDR2 SQIVND (reference sequence). CDR3 amino acids: CASSPTPGLGSYEQYF. In DNA form, the CDR3 reads TGTGCCAGTAGTCCGACACCGGGACTCGGAAGCTACGAGCAGTACTTC.

Regarding this clone: A much larger clone differs by one base, so this may be a read error. The V and J genes are TRBV13 and TRBJ2-5; D gene unclear. This CDR3 has 11 amino acids. Per germline, CDR1 PRHDT and CDR2 FYEKMQ (reference sequence). V dropped 1 base and J dropped 5 bases, with 2 bases sitting between them. CDR3 in DNA: TGTGCCAGCAGCTTAGAGGAGACCCAGTACTTC. This gives the protein CASSLEETQYF.

Of note for this clone: The identical CDR3 is also encoded by other nucleotide sequences in the sample. The chain carries TRBV28 and TRBJ1-2; D gene unclear. Trimming left V 2 bases short and J 3 bases short, with 7 bases between. CDR3 length: 13 amino acids. The germline V gene has CDR1 MDHEN and CDR2 SYDVKM. DNA for the CDR3: TGTGCCAGCAGTTTAGGAACAGACTATGGCTACACCTTC. Protein: CASSLGTDYGYTF.

Regarding this clone: The same CDR3 can be traced to other DNA sequences in this sample. The V call is TRBV18, the J call TRBJ2-2; 11 bases are a match to TRBD2. The CDR3 is 16 residues long. V lost 1 base and J lost 2; bases outside the gene matches: 0. The germline gives CDR1 KGHSH, CDR2 LQKENI. The CDR3 loop is CASSPRLAGNTGELFF. DNA of the CDR3: TGTGCCAGCTCACCACGACTAGCGGGAAACACCGGGGAGCTGTTTTTT.

This rearrangement joins TRBV29-1 to TRBJ2-1; TRBD2 might be the D (6 bases). Germline assignment: CDR1 SQVTM and CDR2 ANQGSEA. Trimming took off 1 base at V and 7 bases at J, with 20 bases between the two ends. The CDR3 is 16 amino acids. CDR3 sequence (DNA): TGCAGCGTTGAAGCGGCGAGGACTACTGGGTGGAATGAGCAGTTCTTC. This encodes CSVEAARTTGWNEQFF.

V and J are TRBV7-2 and TRBJ1-4; the D gene is possibly TRBD1 (6 bases). The CDR3 sequence is 15 residues long. Germline V CDR1 and CDR2: SGHTA, FQGNSA. V lost 5 bases and J 6 bases, leaving 16 bases between the germline ends. CDR3 protein: CASSPNRDNHEKLFF. The CDR3 DNA reads TGTGCCAGCAGCCCCAACCGGGACAACCATGAAAAACTGTTTTTT.

J is TRBJ2-1 and V is TRBV7-9; the match to TRBD1 covers 10 bases. Germline assignment: CDR1 SEHNR and CDR2 FQNEAQ (reference sequence). The length of the CDR3 is 15 residues. Trimming cost V 5 bases and J 9 bases; bases outside gene matches: 10. The DNA of the CDR3 is TGTGCCAGCAGCCCCTTGGGACAGGGGAGTAGTGAGCAGTTCTTC. This codes for CASSPLGQGSSEQFF.

The chain couples TRBV28 to TRBJ1-1; possibly TRBD1 for D (6 bases). The CDR3 is 14 residues long. Trimming cost V 5 bases and J 5 bases, with 15 bases left between them. In germline, CDR1 is MDHEN, CDR2 SYDVKM. The CDR3 protein is CASSRTAVETEAFF. The CDR3 bases are TGTGCCAGCAGTCGGACAGCCGTCGAGACTGAAGCTTTCTTT.

The genes are TRBV18 and TRBJ1-1; tentatively, D is TRBD1 (5 bases). The germline V and J ends were trimmed by 0 bases and 3 bases, with 11 bases remaining between them. The CDR3 is made up of 15 amino acids. Germline V gene sequence: CDR1 KGHSH, CDR2 LQKENI. The CDR3 DNA reads as TGTGCCAGCTCACCACCGGGGGGGGTCTACACTGAAGCTTTCTTT. It encodes CASSPPGGVYTEAFF.

The chain joins TRBV4-1 to TRBJ2-4, with D perhaps being TRBD1 or TRBD2 (5 bases each). V was shortened by 4 bases and J by 10 bases, with 14 bases between the two germline ends. Per the germline V gene, CDR1 is MGHRA and CDR2 is YSYEKL. CDR3 length: 13 residues. CDR3 amino acids: CASSPAGGRIQYF. DNA of the CDR3: TGCGCCAGCAGCCCCGCTGGGGGACGAATTCAGTACTTC.

About this clone: Other DNA sequences from this sample encode an identical CDR3 as well. The rearrangement links TRBV9 to TRBJ1-1, with D possibly matching TRBD1 (5 bases). The CDR3 is made up of 14 amino acids. CDR1 and CDR2 from the germline V gene are SGDLS and YYNGEE. V was cut by 2 bases and J by 3 bases, with 11 bases left in between. The CDR3 loop is CASSVGGPDTEAFF. CDR3 DNA: TGTGCCAGCAGCGTGGGGGGTCCGGACACTGAAGCTTTCTTT.

The chain uses TRBV6-5 and TRBJ2-7; no reliable D call. Germline V lookup: CDR1 MNHEY, CDR2 SVGAGI. The CDR3 spans 15 residues. V was cut by 1 base and J by 0 bases, with 10 bases left in between. The CDR3 reads CASSYFPQSSYEQYF. The DNA of the CDR3 is TGTGCCAGCAGTTACTTTCCTCAGAGCTCCTACGAGCAGTACTTC.